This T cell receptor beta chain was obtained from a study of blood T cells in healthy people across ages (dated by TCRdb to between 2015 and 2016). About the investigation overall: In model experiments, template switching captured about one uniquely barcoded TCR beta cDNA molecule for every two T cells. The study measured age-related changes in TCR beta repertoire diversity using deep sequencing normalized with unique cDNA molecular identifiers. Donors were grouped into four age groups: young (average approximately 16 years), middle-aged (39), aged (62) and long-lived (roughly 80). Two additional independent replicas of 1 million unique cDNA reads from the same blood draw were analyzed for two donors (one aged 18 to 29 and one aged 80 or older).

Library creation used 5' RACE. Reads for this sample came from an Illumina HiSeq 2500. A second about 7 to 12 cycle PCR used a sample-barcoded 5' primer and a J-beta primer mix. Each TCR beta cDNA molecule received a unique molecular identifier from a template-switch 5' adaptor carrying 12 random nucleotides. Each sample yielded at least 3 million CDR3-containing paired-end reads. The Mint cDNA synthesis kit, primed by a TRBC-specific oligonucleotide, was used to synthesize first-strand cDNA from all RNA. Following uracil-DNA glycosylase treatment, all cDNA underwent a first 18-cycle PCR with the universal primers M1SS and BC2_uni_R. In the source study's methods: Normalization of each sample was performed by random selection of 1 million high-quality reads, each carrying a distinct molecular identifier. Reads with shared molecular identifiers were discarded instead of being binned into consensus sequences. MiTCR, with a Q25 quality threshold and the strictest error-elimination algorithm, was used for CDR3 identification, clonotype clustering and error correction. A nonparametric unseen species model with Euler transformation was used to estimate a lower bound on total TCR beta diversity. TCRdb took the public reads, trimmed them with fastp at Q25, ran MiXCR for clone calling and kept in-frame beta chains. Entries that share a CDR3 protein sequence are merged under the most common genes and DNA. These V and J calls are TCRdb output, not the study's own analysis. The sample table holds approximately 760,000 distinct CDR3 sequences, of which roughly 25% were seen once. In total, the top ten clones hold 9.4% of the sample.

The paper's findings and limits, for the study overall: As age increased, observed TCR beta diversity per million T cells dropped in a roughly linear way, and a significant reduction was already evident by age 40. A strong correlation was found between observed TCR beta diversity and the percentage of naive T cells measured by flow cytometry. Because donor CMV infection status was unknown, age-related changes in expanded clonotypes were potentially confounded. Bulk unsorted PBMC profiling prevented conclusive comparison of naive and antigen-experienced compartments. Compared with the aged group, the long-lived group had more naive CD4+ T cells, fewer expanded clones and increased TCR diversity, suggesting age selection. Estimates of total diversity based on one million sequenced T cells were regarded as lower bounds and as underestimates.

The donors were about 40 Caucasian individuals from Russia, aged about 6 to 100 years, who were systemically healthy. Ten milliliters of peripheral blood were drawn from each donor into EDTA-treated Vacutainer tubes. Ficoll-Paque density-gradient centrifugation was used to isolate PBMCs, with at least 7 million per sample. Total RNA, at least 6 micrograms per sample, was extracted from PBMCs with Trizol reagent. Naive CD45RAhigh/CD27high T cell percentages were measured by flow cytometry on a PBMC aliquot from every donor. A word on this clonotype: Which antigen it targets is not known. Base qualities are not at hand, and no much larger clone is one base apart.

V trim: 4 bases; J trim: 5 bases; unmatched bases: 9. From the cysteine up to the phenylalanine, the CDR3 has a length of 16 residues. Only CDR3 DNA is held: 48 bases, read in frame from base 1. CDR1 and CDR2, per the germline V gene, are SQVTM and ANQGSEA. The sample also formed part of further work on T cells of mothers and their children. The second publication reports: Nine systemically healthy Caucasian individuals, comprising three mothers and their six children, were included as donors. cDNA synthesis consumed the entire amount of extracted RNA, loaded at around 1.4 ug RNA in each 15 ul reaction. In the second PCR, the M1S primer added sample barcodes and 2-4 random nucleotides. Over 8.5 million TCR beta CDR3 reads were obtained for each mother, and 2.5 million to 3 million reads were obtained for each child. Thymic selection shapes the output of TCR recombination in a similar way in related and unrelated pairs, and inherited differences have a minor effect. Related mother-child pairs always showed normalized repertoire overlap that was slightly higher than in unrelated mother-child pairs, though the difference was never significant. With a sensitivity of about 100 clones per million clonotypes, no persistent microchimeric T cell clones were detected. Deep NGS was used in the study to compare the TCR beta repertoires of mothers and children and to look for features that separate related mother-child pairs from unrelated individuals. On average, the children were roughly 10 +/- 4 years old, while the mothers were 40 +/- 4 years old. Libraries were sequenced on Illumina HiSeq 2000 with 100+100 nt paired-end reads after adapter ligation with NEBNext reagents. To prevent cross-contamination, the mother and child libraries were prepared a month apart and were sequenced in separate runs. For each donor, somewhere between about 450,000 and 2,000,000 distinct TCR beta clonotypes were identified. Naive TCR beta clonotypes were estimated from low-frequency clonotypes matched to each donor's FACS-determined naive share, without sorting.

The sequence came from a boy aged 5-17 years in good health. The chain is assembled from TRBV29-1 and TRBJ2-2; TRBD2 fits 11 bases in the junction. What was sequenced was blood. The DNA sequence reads TGCAGCGTTGTATTGGTGGCTAGCGGGGGGACCGGGGAGCTGTTTTTT. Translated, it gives CSVVLVASGGTGELFF.